The T cell receptor beta chain under discussion was sequenced for a study of OX40 agonist ivuxolimab in advanced cancers. Study-level background: Prior checkpoint blockade (anti-PD-1, anti-PD-L1 or anti-CTLA-4) was permitted; about 40% had it. Overall study results and limits: Among the least clonally expanded were partial responders at 0.1-3.0 mg/kg. The work left the antigen specificity of expanded peripheral T cells undetermined.

Repertoires were generated with immunoSEQ multiplex PCR, while TCRdb's copy carries only in-frame clones and drops some. The profile shows about 80,000 clones, approximately 83% of them singletons. V dropped 7 bases and J dropped 1 base, with 10 bases sitting between them. There are 14 residues in the CDR3. Germline CDR1 is MNHNS and CDR2 is SASEGT. A word on this clone: Its antigen remains unidentified.

J is TRBJ2-2 and V is TRBV6-1, with D unclear. Sequences were derived from CD4+ or CD8+ T cells sorted from blood, sampled in a trial of the OX40 agonist ivuxolimab. The origin of this receptor is an adult with an advanced solid tumor such as melanoma, head and neck, liver or kidney cancer. The CDR3: CASTFGGNTGELFF. The CDR3, as DNA: TGTGCCAGCACTTTCGGTGGGAACACCGGGGAGCTGTTTTTT.